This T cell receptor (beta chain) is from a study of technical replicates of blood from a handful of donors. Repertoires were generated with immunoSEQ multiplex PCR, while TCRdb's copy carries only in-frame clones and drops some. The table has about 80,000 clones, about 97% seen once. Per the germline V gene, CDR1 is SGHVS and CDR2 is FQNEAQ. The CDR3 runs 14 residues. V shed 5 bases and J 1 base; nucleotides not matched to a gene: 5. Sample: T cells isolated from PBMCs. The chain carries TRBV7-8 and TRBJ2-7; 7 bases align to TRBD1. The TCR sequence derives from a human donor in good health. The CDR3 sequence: CASSRRTGSYEQYF. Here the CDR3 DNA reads TGTGCCAGCAGCAGAAGGACAGGATCCTACGAGCAGTACTTC.